This T cell receptor (beta chain) was sequenced for a study of OX40 agonist ivuxolimab in advanced cancers. Study as a whole: At 0.01 to 10 mg/kg, ivuxolimab was administered intravenously to patients every 2 weeks.

Clones were sequenced by immunoSEQ multiplex PCR, and TCRdb holds only the in-frame ones, with some missing. Of about 57,000 clones listed, 80% to 95% were seen once; the top ten hold about 24%. With 6 bases removed from V and 0 bases from J, the gap between germline ends came to 9 bases. Germline V CDR1 and CDR2: MDHEN, SYDVKM. The length of the CDR3 is 15 residues. The chain has TRBV28 and TRBJ2-6; D is possibly TRBD1 (5 bases). This material consisted of CD4+ or CD8+ T cells sorted from blood, taken in a trial of the OX40 agonist ivuxolimab. This receptor was taken from an adult with an advanced solid tumor such as melanoma, head and neck, liver or kidney cancer. CDR3 in amino acids: CASSNTGSGANVLTF. CDR3 nucleotides: TGTGCCAGCAGCAACACAGGCTCTGGGGCCAACGTCCTGACTTTC.